This TCR beta chain was sequenced during a study of cytomegalovirus exposure and HLA in healthy donors. Primers included in the PCR were 60 Vbeta and 13 Jbeta primers. The data were produced by immunoSEQ multiplex PCR, yet TCRdb's version contains in-frame clones alone and is incomplete. Of around 180,000 clones listed, roughly 80% were seen once; the top ten hold 0.26%. Looked up from germline, CDR1 is MDHEN and CDR2 is SYDVKM. The CDR3 runs 13 residues. V dropped 4 bases and J dropped 1 base, with 8 bases sitting between them. Study findings and constraints: Roughly uniform sequencing depth across donors was assumed, possibly incorrectly. Upon later analysis, HLA-associated TCR beta chains proved more clonally expanded than other, equally common chains. Rarity held for most TCR sequences, but there were some public TCRs that occurred in many donors.

Turning to this clone: The target antigen is unknown.

V and J are TRBV28 and TRBJ2-7; D not certain. Sequences were obtained from PBMCs. The source of this sequence is a boy aged 5-17 years in good health and CMV-seronegative. Written as DNA, the CDR3 is TGTGCCAGCAGTTCTAGGCCTTCCTACGAGCAGTACTTC. This codes for CASSSRPSYEQYF.